Listed below are T cell receptor beta chains from one sample, sequenced in a study of graft-versus-host responses after intestinal transplantation. Here immunoSEQ multiplex PCR was the method, and the copy in TCRdb shows in-frame clones only, minus some. The profile shows fewer than 11,000 clones, 85% to 95% of them singletons. Here the sequenced sample was PBMCs, taken 65 to 70 days after transplant. The receptors stem from a human patient who received an intestinal transplant, so some T cells may come from the graft donor. The CDR3 runs from the conserved cysteine through the conserved F or W. A D gene is named only where the DNA matches it firmly.

CASRGGPGAMNTEAFF	TRBJ1-1	-	TRBV7-6
CASSGLAGQETQYF	TRBJ2-5	TRBD2	TRBV25-1
CASSSRGDSLPNEQFF	TRBJ2-1	-	TRBV11-2
CAISVAGDTGELFF	TRBJ2-2	TRBD2	TRBV10-3
CASSLTQPVGEQYF	TRBJ2-7	-	TRBV7-2
CASSLGQGAEQFF	TRBJ2-1	TRBD1	TRBV4-3
CASSLRGLAGLYNEQFF	TRBJ2-1	TRBD2	TRBV5-6
CASSYHLAESTDTQYF	TRBJ2-3	TRBD2	TRBV6-5
CASSVGVTGELFF	TRBJ2-2	-	TRBV9
CASSFYEGKTNQPQHF	TRBJ1-5	-	TRBV7-3
CASEPYSNRGQCNQPQHF	TRBJ1-5	TRBD1	TRBV23-1
CASSYRRGTEAFF	TRBJ1-1	-	TRBV6-5
CASSPRAGTSGYNEQFF	TRBJ2-1	TRBD2	TRBV27
CATSREPGLNTGELFF	TRBJ2-2	TRBD2	TRBV15
CASSFSGNTEAFF	TRBJ1-1	-	TRBV27
CASSGSQSRANVLTF	TRBJ2-6	-	TRBV7-4
CASRVSQGNQHF	TRBJ1-5	-	TRBV2
CASSATGTGNSPLHF	TRBJ1-6	TRBD1	TRBV7-3
CASSLRPGETQYF	TRBJ2-5	-	TRBV4-3
CASSVGQSGNTIYF	TRBJ1-3	-	TRBV9
CASSPGQGAFEAFF	TRBJ1-1	TRBD1	TRBV4-3
CASSFFGQNQPQHF	TRBJ1-5	-	TRBV28
CASSLDLFSGANVLTF	TRBJ2-6	-	TRBV5-1
CASSLVLGLDYEQYF	TRBJ2-7	TRBD2	TRBV11-2
CASSLASSGSTDTQYF	TRBJ2-3	TRBD2	TRBV5-1
CASSYTSYEQYF	TRBJ2-7	-	TRBV28
CASRLHINSNQPQHF	TRBJ1-5	-	TRBV28
CASSPKGNRAYEQYF	TRBJ2-7	-	TRBV7-9
CATRDRVNGYTF	TRBJ1-2	TRBD1	TRBV19
CASSGNSYNEQFF	TRBJ2-1	TRBD2	TRBV6-5
CASSSSRDLPYEQYF	TRBJ2-7	-	TRBV28
CASSQVADLAYEQYF	TRBJ2-7	-	TRBV4-3
CASSVGSLGEQYF	TRBJ2-7	-	TRBV9
CASSVGTVDTGELFF	TRBJ2-2	TRBD1	TRBV2
CATSREPGSGANVLTF	TRBJ2-6	-	TRBV15
CATSRDQPGASNQPQHF	TRBJ1-5	-	TRBV15
CASSLGQGEANEKLFF	TRBJ1-4	-	TRBV7-9
CASSMDRTTGELFF	TRBJ2-2	TRBD1	TRBV19
CASSIGGAVTYNEQFF	TRBJ2-1	-	TRBV19
CASSLGDRVTGELFF	TRBJ2-2	TRBD1	TRBV27